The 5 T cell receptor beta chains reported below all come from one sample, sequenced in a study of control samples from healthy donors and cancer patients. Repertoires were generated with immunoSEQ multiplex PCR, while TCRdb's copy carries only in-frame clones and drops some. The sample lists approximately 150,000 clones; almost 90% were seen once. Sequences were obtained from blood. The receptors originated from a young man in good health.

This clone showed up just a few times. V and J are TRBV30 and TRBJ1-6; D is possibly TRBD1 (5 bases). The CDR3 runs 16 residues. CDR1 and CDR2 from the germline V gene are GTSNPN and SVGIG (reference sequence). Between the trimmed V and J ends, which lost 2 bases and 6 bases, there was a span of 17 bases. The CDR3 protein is CAWSRGFRQLNSPLHF. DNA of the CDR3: TGTGCCTGGAGTCGAGGGTTTAGACAGCTTAATTCACCCCTCCACTTT.

CDR3 nucleotides: TGCGCCAGCAGCTCCGGGAGGGCGGGGGAGACCCAGTACTTC. It encodes CASSSGRAGETQYF. The chain employs TRBV5-1 and TRBJ2-5; 8 bases match TRBD2. The length of the CDR3 is 14 residues. Per germline, CDR1 SGHRS and CDR2 YFSETQ. V trimming: 3 bases; J trimming: 5 bases; junction bases outside the gene matches: 6.

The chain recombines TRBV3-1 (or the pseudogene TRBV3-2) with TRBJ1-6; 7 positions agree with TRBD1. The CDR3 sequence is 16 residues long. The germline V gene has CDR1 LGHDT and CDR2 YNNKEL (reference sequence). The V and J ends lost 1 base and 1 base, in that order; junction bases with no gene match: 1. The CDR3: CASSQGQGSYNSPLHF. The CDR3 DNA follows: TGTGCCAGCAGCCAAGGACAGGGTTCCTATAATTCACCCCTCCACTTT.

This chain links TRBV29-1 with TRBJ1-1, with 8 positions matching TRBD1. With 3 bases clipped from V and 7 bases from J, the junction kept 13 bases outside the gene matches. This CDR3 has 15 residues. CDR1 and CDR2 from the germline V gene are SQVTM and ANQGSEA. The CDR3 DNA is TGCAGCGTTGATTCGGGGACAGGATTGAGTGATGAAGCTTTCTTT. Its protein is CSVDSGTGLSDEAFF.

The CDR3 region has the DNA TGTGCCAGCCTCCCACCCGGGGACATGGCCGCACATTCAGATACGCAGTATTTT. It codes for CASLPPGDMAAHSDTQYF. This chain joins TRBV2 and TRBJ2-3, with a tentative D call TRBD1 (6 bases). V lost 8 bases, J lost 4 bases, and 28 bases lay in between. This CDR3 region has 18 residues. Germline V lookup: CDR1 SNHLY, CDR2 FYNNEI.